This T cell receptor (beta chain) was observed in a study of T cell responses to AZD1222 COVID-19 vaccine. General observations from the study: The study reported that nearly half of spike-specific TCRs target unmutated variant regions. Only after the peak T cell response were repertoires sampled. Spike regions recognized by vaccine-associated CD4 TCRs spanned the protein, led by 160-218 and 743-854. The donors showed a predominance of white British ancestry and of females, with possible underestimation of clonal diversity.

On this clone: Its antigen remains unidentified.

Assay: immunoSEQ multiplex PCR; the TCRdb copy retains only in-frame clones and omits some. The sample lists some 120,000 clones; around 91% were seen once. CDR1 is MNHEY, CDR2 SVGAGI, per germline. The ends were cut back, 9 bases at V and 3 bases at J, with 15 bases in the middle. CDR3 length: 14 residues. J is TRBJ1-5 and V is TRBV6-5; D may be TRBD1 (6 bases). The input for sequencing was peripheral blood, taken 28 days after the second AZD1222 dose. The clonotype originates from an adult who received the AZD1222 COVID-19 vaccine. CDR3: CASDGRGHNQPQHF. In DNA form, the CDR3 reads TGTGCCAGTGACGGGAGGGGACACAATCAGCCCCAGCATTTT.